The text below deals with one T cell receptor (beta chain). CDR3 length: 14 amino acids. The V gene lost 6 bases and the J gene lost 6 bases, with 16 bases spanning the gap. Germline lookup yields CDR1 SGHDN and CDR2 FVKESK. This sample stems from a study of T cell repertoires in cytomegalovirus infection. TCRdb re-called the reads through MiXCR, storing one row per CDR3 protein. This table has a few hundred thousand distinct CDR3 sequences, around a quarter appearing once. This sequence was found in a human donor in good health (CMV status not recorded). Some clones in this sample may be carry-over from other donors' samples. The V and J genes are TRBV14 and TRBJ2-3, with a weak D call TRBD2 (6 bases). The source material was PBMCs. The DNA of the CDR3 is TGTGCCAGCAGTCTCAAACTAGCACGGGATACGCAGTATTTT. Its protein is CASSLKLARDTQYF.